The present T cell receptor (beta chain) was sequenced within a study of patients and donors after allogeneic stem cell transplantation. TCRdb used MiXCR to reprocess the RT-PCR reads, holding one entry per CDR3 protein. The sample has about a million distinct CDR3 sequences, about a sixth seen once. The CDR3 extends over 15 amino acids. Germline CDR1 and CDR2: MNHNS and SASEGT. The ends were cut back, 7 bases at V and 1 base at J, with 14 bases in the middle. Material: blood, either unsorted or a sorted T cell fraction (not recorded which). The TCR was taken from a human donor who was either an allogeneic HSCT recipient or a stem cell or donor lymphocyte infusion donor (not recorded which). It is not recorded whose cells these are; they may come from a transplant donor. This chain links TRBV6-1 with TRBJ1-5, with D possibly TRBD1 on 5 matching bases. The DNA for the CDR3 is TGTGCCAGCATCGTCGCAGGGTCAAGCAATCAGCCCCAGCATTTT. As protein: CASIVAGSSNQPQHF.